This T cell receptor beta chain was profiled in a study of blood T cell repertoires in COVID-19 (dated by TCRdb to about 2020). About the investigation overall: Samples covering the acute and convalescent phases of COVID-19 were provided by collaborators in the United States, Italy and Spain. The dataset comprised deeply sampled blood TCRbeta repertoires from subjects exposed to, actively infected with, or recovered from COVID-19. The repertoires were released in a freely available public database meant as a resource for research on the immune response to SARS-CoV-2. Where HLA class I and class II types were available, the types were taken from metadata supplied by the sample provider, not from assay-based typing. A de-identified subject ID, COVID-19 status, age in years and sex were almost always included in the sample metadata. The material from the prospective study consisted of cDNA or gDNA derived from T cells, B-cell-depleted T cells, or PBMCs. The samples were drawn from two sources: the first 160 participants of the ongoing ImmuneRACE study, and some 1,300 subjects contributed by 6 global collaborators.

TCRbeta CDR3 regions were amplified from genomic DNA by means of the immunoSEQ Assay, a bias-controlled multiplex PCR. The authors' pipeline ran thus. The number of nucleated cells in each sample was estimated from the amplification of reference gene primers within the assay. To quantify the absolute abundance of each unique TCRbeta CDR3 rearrangement, sequence reads were collapsed and filtered. For each sample, productive Simpson clonality was calculated as the square root of Simpson's diversity index across productive rearrangements. Entries here come from immuneACCESS through TCRdb and include only in-frame sequences with V and J called. Some clones fail to appear in such tables; in the studies checked, an unresolved V gene covers under half of the shortfall, and the cause of the remainder is unknown. V and J calls plus clone size are reproduced from that table; the DNA served to infer D and trimming. Recorded for this sample are about 46,000 clones; about 89% of them occurred a single time. 15% to 20% of the sample lies in the top ten.

Study-wide conclusions, independent of this receptor: The quantity of clinical and demographic metadata differed by source and by participant and was supplied without curation.

The collaborating institutions used their own protocols to collect whole blood in K2EDTA tubes. For TCRbeta analysis, collaborators shipped samples as frozen whole blood, isolated PBMCs, or DNA extracted from either of those sample types. As for this clone: There is no known antigen for this receptor. No base quality values were provided; no much bigger clone lies one nucleotide off.

The CDR3, cysteine through phenylalanine, is 14 amino acids long. Of all the DNA, just the CDR3 is kept, 42 bases in frame from base 1. The junction carries 9 bases between V and J, which are trimmed by 1 base and 5 bases respectively. CDR1 GTSNPN and CDR2 SVGIG were looked up in the germline V gene (reference sequence). The specimen was peripheral blood. Here the chain combines TRBV30 and TRBJ1-6; the D gene cannot be named for sure. The source of this sequence is a man in his 60s with active or convalescent COVID-19. The nucleotide sequence is given as TGTGCCTGGAGTGAGAACAGCCATAATTCACCCCTCCACTTT. It codes for CAWSENSHNSPLHF.